A selection of T cell receptor beta chains follows, all from one sample in a study of graft-versus-host responses after intestinal transplantation. Using immunoSEQ multiplex PCR, the repertoire was profiled, and TCRdb retains in-frame clones only, with some absent. The profile covers around 100,000 clones, with more than 90% appearing a single time and 0.23% taken by the ten largest. Which antigens these TCRs recognize remains unknown. Source: unstimulated CD4+ T cells sorted from spleen or lymph node cells, taken before transplant. The receptor source for this set is a human donor who was the organ donor for an intestinal transplant. Each CDR3 is given with its conserved first and last residue. The D gene is left open where the match is weak. Part of the rows lack a size; the others show once, few, many or a class for expanded clones.

len	d_gene	abundance	v_gene	j_gene	CDR3aa	CDR3nt
16	-	-	TRBV10-3	TRBJ1-2	CAISESMAGTTYGYTF	TGTGCCATCAGTGAGTCAATGGCAGGGACTACCTATGGCTACACCTTC
15	TRBD1	-	TRBV7-2	TRBJ2-7	CASSPRTGGDDEQYF	TGTGCCAGCAGCCCTCGGACAGGGGGCGACGACGAGCAGTACTTC
16	-	-	TRBV19	TRBJ1-2	CASSIDYLYENYGYTF	TGTGCCAGTAGTATAGATTACCTCTACGAGAACTATGGCTACACCTTC
15	-	-	TRBV6-4	TRBJ2-6	CASSDSNSGANVLTF	TGTGCCAGCAGTGACTCTAACTCTGGGGCCAACGTCCTGACTTTC
15	-	-	TRBV6-6	TRBJ1-5	CASSYGTVGNQPQHF	TGTGCCAGCAGTTACGGAACAGTGGGGAATCAGCCCCAGCATTTT
12	-	-	TRBV19	TRBJ1-5	CASSMVPWPQHF	TGTGCCAGTAGTATGGTGCCCTGGCCCCAGCATTTT
14	-	few	TRBV2	TRBJ1-3	CASSGQSSGNTIYF	TGTGCCAGCAGTGGACAGTCCTCTGGAAACACCATATATTTT
15	-	-	TRBV6-4	TRBJ2-7	CASSEFGGPLGEQYF	TGTGCCAGCAGTGAGTTCGGGGGTCCTTTGGGCGAGCAGTACTTC
14	-	-	TRBV19	TRBJ1-2	CASSIRQTDYGYTF	TGTGCCAGTAGTATACGACAGACCGACTATGGCTACACCTTC
13	TRBD2	-	TRBV19	TRBJ2-4	CATQPGLENIQYF	TGTGCCACCCAACCGGGACTAGAAAACATTCAGTACTTC